These T cell receptor beta chains were read from a single sample in a study of long-term antiretroviral therapy in people with HIV. Sequenced by immunoSEQ multiplex PCR; TCRdb stores in-frame clones only, minus some. This sample carries roughly 34,000 clones, 79% of them seen once, and the ten largest clones take 3% to 4%. The sample was unsorted PBMCs, taken 1.9 years after starting antiretroviral therapy. The receptors were sampled from a man between 18 and 35 years old with HIV. Both conserved end residues are part of each CDR3. D genes are given only for firm matches. Expanded clones get a size class; other rows say once, few or many, or leave the size out.

>TRBJ2-1|-|16|TRBV9|TRBD1
CASSARTGSSYNEQFF
TGTGCCAGCAGCGCCCGGACAGGGAGCTCCTACAATGAGCAGTTCTTC
>TRBJ2-1|once|13|TRBV6-5|-
CASSYRPIGEQFF
TGTGCCAGCAGTTACAGGCCCATTGGCGAGCAGTTCTTC
>TRBJ1-1|-|15|TRBV9|-
CASSPEGLLNTEAFF
TGTGCCAGCAGCCCAGAAGGGCTTTTGAACACTGAAGCTTTCTTT
>TRBJ1-2|-|16|TRBV7-3|-
CASSHQGEGALYGYTF
TGTGCCAGCTCCCACCAGGGTGAGGGAGCTCTCTATGGCTACACCTTC
>TRBJ2-5|-|12|TRBV6-5|-
CASSFGPGTQYF
TGTGCCAGCAGTTTTGGTCCTGGGACCCAGTACTTC
>TRBJ2-5|-|16|TRBV5-1|TRBD2
CASSKSVAGDQETQYF
TGCGCCAGCAGCAAATCAGTTGCGGGGGACCAAGAGACCCAGTACTTC
>TRBJ2-7|-|13|TRBV11-3|-
CASSRKVGYEQYF
TGTGCCAGCAGCCGAAAGGTTGGATACGAGCAGTACTTC
>TRBJ2-1|few|16|TRBV7-3|TRBD1
CASSLIGTVLNNEQFF
TGTGCCAGCAGCTTAATAGGGACAGTTCTTAACAATGAGCAGTTCTTC
>TRBJ1-1|-|15|TRBV4-1|-
CASSRQASGTEEAFF
TGCGCCAGCAGCCGACAGGCCTCCGGGACTGAGGAAGCTTTCTTT
>TRBJ1-4|-|10|TRBV2|-
CASRNEKLFF
TGTGCCAGCCGGAATGAAAAACTGTTTTTT
>TRBJ2-3|once|14|TRBV5-1|-
CASSLSQNGDTQYF
TGCGCCAGCAGCTTATCCCAGAATGGAGATACGCAGTATTTT
>TRBJ1-2|few|16|TRBV19|-
CASTPGTAARNYGYTF
TGTGCCAGTACGCCGGGGACCGCCGCAAGGAACTATGGCTACACCTTC
>TRBJ1-1|once|16|TRBV6-5|-
CASSYSSFGVNTEAFF
TGTGCCAGCAGTTACTCGTCTTTTGGGGTGAACACTGAAGCTTTCTTT
>TRBJ1-6|few|16|TRBV5-4|TRBD1
CASSLGTGPNNSPLHF
TGTGCCAGCAGCTTGGGGACAGGGCCAAATAATTCACCCCTCCACTTT
>TRBJ1-5|-|16|TRBV28|TRBD1
CASSLGQGNSNQPQHF
TGTGCCAGCAGTTTGGGACAGGGGAATAGCAATCAGCCCCAGCATTTT
>TRBJ1-3|-|15|TRBV18|-
CASSPGDGSGNTIYF
TGTGCCAGCTCACCCGGGGATGGCTCTGGAAACACCATATATTTT
>TRBJ1-5|-|15|TRBV11-2|-
CASSLGQYSNQPQHF
TGTGCCAGCAGCTTAGGACAGTATAGCAATCAGCCCCAGCATTTT
>TRBJ2-1|once|13|TRBV2|-
CASSGLNQGEQFF
TGTGCCAGCAGTGGGCTTAACCAGGGTGAGCAGTTCTTC
>TRBJ2-5|once|14|TRBV27|-
CASSLVGGLETQYF
TGTGCCAGCAGTTTAGTAGGGGGGTTGGAGACCCAGTACTTC
>TRBJ1-1|-|14|TRBV15|TRBD1
CATSRARGTTEAFF
TGTGCCACCAGCAGAGCCAGGGGGACCACTGAAGCTTTCTTT
>TRBJ2-1|-|17|TRBV7-9|TRBD1
CASSYDWTGESYNEQFF
TGTGCCAGCAGCTATGACTGGACAGGGGAATCCTACAATGAGCAGTTCTTC
>TRBJ2-1|-|15|TRBV7-2|-
CASSLASGLPNEQFF
TGTGCCAGCAGCTTAGCAAGCGGGTTACCCAATGAGCAGTTCTTC